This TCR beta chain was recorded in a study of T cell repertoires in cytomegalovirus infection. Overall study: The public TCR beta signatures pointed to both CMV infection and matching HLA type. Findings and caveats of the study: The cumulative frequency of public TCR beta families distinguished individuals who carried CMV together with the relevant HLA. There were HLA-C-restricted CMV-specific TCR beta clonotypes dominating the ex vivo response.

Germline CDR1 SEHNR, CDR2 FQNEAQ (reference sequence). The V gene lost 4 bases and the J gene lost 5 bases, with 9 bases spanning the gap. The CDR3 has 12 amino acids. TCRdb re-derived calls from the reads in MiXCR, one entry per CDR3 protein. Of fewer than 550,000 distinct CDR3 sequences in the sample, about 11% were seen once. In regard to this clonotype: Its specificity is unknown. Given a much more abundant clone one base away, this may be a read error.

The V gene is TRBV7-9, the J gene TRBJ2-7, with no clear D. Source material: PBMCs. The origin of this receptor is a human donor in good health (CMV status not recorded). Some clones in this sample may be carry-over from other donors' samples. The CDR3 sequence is CASSSSVDEQYF. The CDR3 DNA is TGTGCCAGCAGCTCTAGTGTTGACGAGCAGTACTTC. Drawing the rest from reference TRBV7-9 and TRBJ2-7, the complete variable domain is DTGVSQNPRHKITKRGQNVTFRCDPISEHNRLYWYRQTLGQGPEFLTYFQNEAQLEKSRLLSDRFSAERPKGSFSTLEIQRTEQGDSAMYLCASSSSVDEQYFGPGTRLTVT.